This TCR beta chain was sequenced during a study of cytomegalovirus exposure and HLA in healthy donors. Study-wide context: Most donors, less than 85% of approximately 400 genotyped, fell in the Caucasian-associated ancestry cluster.

The V gene's germline CDR1 is LNHDA and CDR2 SQIVND (reference sequence). The length of the CDR3 is 16 residues. The V and J ends lost 7 bases and 5 bases, in that order; junction bases with no gene match: 13. PCR primers comprised 60 Vbeta and 13 Jbeta primers. Produced via immunoSEQ multiplex PCR; TCRdb's table is partial and in-frame only. Found here are approximately 120,000 clones, 8% to 11% of them singletons; the top ten hold approximately 4.5%. The sequence was obtained from a woman aged 18-35 years in good health and CMV-seropositive. The specimen was PBMCs. The gene calls are TRBV19 and TRBJ1-4; 7 bases are a match to TRBD1. DNA for the CDR3: TGTGCCAGTAAGTCCTACGTTGGGACAGTGAATGAAAAACTGTTTTTT. Translated: CASKSYVGTVNEKLFF.